The 16 T cell receptor beta chains in this list originate from one sample, sequenced in a study of T cell responses to AZD1222 COVID-19 vaccine. Assay used: immunoSEQ multiplex PCR; TCRdb lists only in-frame clones, some missing. The sample carries 150,000 to 200,000 clones, roughly nine tenths recorded once. Here the sequenced sample was peripheral blood, taken 28 days after the second AZD1222 dose. Receptors originate from an adult who received the AZD1222 COVID-19 vaccine.

The rearrangement links TRBV29-1 to TRBJ1-1; D unresolved. The germline V gene has CDR1 SQVTM and CDR2 ANQGSEA. The CDR3 runs to 14 residues. CDR3 bases: TGCAGAGCCGTCCTAAGCCGGTTCAGTCATGAAGCTTTCTTT. This encodes CRAVLSRFSHEAFF.

The V and J genes are TRBV4-3 and TRBJ1-1; 11 bases are shared with TRBD1. Germline V gene sequence: CDR1 LGHNA, CDR2 YSLEER. The J segment lost 4 bases and the V segment lost 1 base, leaving 11 bases of the junction unmatched. The CDR3 is 18 amino acids. CDR3 bases: TGCGCCAGCAGCCAAGGGGGTCCTGGGACAGGGGGGATCACTGAAGCTTTCTTT. This sequence encodes CASSQGGPGTGGITEAFF.

The chain uses TRBV3-1 (or the pseudogene TRBV3-2) and TRBJ2-3, with TRBD1 identical over 7 bases. Per the germline V gene, CDR1 is LGHDT and CDR2 is YNNKEL (reference sequence). The CDR3 runs 15 residues. J was trimmed by 1 base and V by 4 bases; bases with no gene match: 5. The CDR3 sequence is CASSLPGQGTDTQYF. The CDR3 nucleotides are TGTGCCAGCAGCCTACCCGGACAGGGCACAGATACGCAGTATTTT.

Comment on this clone: Other nucleotide sequences from this sample produce the same CDR3. The rearrangement joins TRBV7-2 to TRBJ2-5, with a tentative D call TRBD2 (6 bases). V was clipped by 3 bases and J by 7 bases, with 6 bases between them. This CDR3 comprises 11 residues. The V gene's germline CDR1 is SGHTA and CDR2 FQGNSA. CDR3 sequence (DNA): TGTGCCAGCAGCTTGGGAGGGACCCAGTACTTC. Its protein is CASSLGGTQYF.

The chain uses TRBV5-6 and TRBJ2-5, with 7 bases that match TRBD2. V was clipped by 3 bases and J by 4 bases; unmatched bases: 0. Looked up from germline, CDR1 is SGHDT and CDR2 is YYEEEE. CDR3 size: 12 residues. The CDR3 region has the DNA TGTGCCAGCAGCTCTAGCGGAGAGACCCAGTACTTC. This gives the protein CASSSSGETQYF. Together with reference TRBV5-6 and TRBJ2-5, the CDR3 gives the full variable domain: DAGVTQSPTHLIKTRGQQVTLRCSPKSGHDTVSWYQQALGQGPQFIFQYYEEEERQRGNFPDRFSGHQFPNYSSELNVNALLLGDSALYLCASSSSGETQYFGPGTRLLVL.

This sequence joins TRBV30 and TRBJ1-5; D gene ambiguous. The V and J ends lost 0 bases and 0 bases respectively, with 9 bases between them. CDR3 length: 15 amino acids. Germline V gene lookup returns CDR1 GTSNPN and CDR2 SVGIG (reference sequence). The CDR3 DNA follows: TGTGCCTGGAGTGTGGCGGGCTATAGCAATCAGCCCCAGCATTTT. This sequence encodes CAWSVAGYSNQPQHF.

J is TRBJ1-4 and V is TRBV27, with 11 bases matching TRBD1. The CDR3 sequence is 16 residues long. V lost 3 bases and J lost 7; bases outside the gene matches: 7. The germline CDR1 and CDR2 sequences are MNHEY and SMNVEV (reference sequence). This CDR3 reads CASSLFTGTGGEKLFF. The CDR3 nucleotides read TGTGCCAGCAGTTTGTTCACCGGGACAGGGGGTGAAAAACTGTTTTTT.

This clone showed up just a few times. Here the CDR3 reads CASSFPRGYGYTF. CDR3 nucleotides: TGTGCCAGCAGTTTCCCCAGGGGCTATGGCTACACCTTC. This chain uses TRBV27 with TRBJ1-2, with D tentatively TRBD1 (6 bases). Germline-derived CDR1 and CDR2 are MNHEY and SMNVEV (reference sequence). Trimming left V 3 bases short and J 4 bases short, with 9 bases between. There are 13 residues in the CDR3.

The chain links TRBV29-1 to TRBJ1-1; the D is unclear. CDR3 length: 11 amino acids. Germline assignment: CDR1 SQVTM and CDR2 ANQGSEA. V shed 6 bases and J shed 7 bases, with 12 bases lying between them. Here the CDR3 reads CSVIFRGEAFF. The DNA for the CDR3 is TGCAGCGTCATTTTTCGGGGTGAAGCTTTCTTT.

The J gene is TRBJ1-1, the V gene TRBV7-9; TRBD1 is a possible D gene (6 bases). The CDR3 length is 14 residues. Looked up from germline, CDR1 is SEHNR and CDR2 is FQNEAQ (reference sequence). The V gene lost 0 bases and the J gene lost 5 bases, with 10 bases spanning the gap. The CDR3 sequence is CASSLAQGLTEAFF. The CDR3 DNA reads as TGTGCCAGCAGCTTAGCACAGGGCTTGACTGAAGCTTTCTTT.

The chain combines TRBV9 with TRBJ1-5; D might be TRBD1 (5 bases). The CDR3 extends over 15 amino acids. V lost 3 bases to trimming and J lost 2 bases, with 12 bases between them. Per the germline V gene, CDR1 is SGDLS and CDR2 is YYNGEE. This chain's CDR3 is CASSGGGVGNQPQHF. The CDR3 DNA reads TGTGCCAGCAGCGGTGGGGGGGTAGGCAATCAGCCCCAGCATTTT.

The CDR3 loop is CASSKDSLNTEAFF. Written as DNA, the CDR3 is TGTGCCAGCAGCAAAGACAGCTTGAACACTGAAGCTTTCTTT. This chain joins TRBV21-1 and TRBJ1-1; the table's TRBD1 call for D was not verified on the DNA. TRBV21-1 is tagged as a pseudogene. The length of the CDR3 is 14 residues.

The chain is built from TRBV15 and TRBJ2-5; no firm D call. The germline V gene encodes CDR1 LNHNV and CDR2 YYDKDF (reference sequence). The V end was cut by 0 bases, the J end by 5 bases, with 13 bases between. The length of the CDR3 is 15 residues. Written as DNA, the CDR3 is TGTGCCACCAGCAGAGATCGTACTGGCGTGGAGACCCAGTACTTC. Protein: CATSRDRTGVETQYF.

The chain links TRBV5-1 to TRBJ1-4; 8 nucleotides line up with TRBD1. Germline V gene sequence: CDR1 SGHRS, CDR2 YFSETQ. Trimming at V came to 5 bases and at J to 7 bases, leaving 10 bases not matched to a gene. The CDR3 sequence is 15 residues long. This chain's CDR3 is CASSQMTGASEKLFF. The CDR3 DNA reads as TGCGCCAGCAGTCAAATGACAGGGGCCAGTGAAAAACTGTTTTTT. The variable domain in full, with the rest retrieved from reference TRBV5-1 and TRBJ1-4, is KAGVTQTPRYLIKTRGQQVTLSCSPISGHRSVSWYQQTPGQGLQFLFEYFSETQRNKGNFPGRFSGRQFSNSRSEMNVSTLELGDSALYLCASSQMTGASEKLFFGSGTQLSVL.

The chain joins TRBV4-3 to TRBJ2-1; 8 nucleotides align to TRBD2. CDR1 and CDR2 (germline): LGHNA, YSLEER. This CDR3 contains 15 residues. V shed 4 bases, J shed 6 bases, and the junction held 8 bases outside the gene matches. This chain's CDR3 is CASSREREMRNEQFF. DNA for the CDR3: TGCGCCAGCAGCCGGGAGCGGGAGATGCGCAATGAGCAGTTCTTC.

This clone was seen only once. J is TRBJ2-7 and V is TRBV4-1; 8 nucleotides agree with TRBD2. J gave up 8 bases and V 1 base, and 10 bases lay outside the gene matches. This CDR3 has 15 amino acids. Germline CDR1 is MGHRA and CDR2 is YSYEKL. CDR3 bases: TGCGCCAGCAGCCAAGGAGTGGGACTAGGAAACAAGCAGTACTTC. This codes for CASSQGVGLGNKQYF.